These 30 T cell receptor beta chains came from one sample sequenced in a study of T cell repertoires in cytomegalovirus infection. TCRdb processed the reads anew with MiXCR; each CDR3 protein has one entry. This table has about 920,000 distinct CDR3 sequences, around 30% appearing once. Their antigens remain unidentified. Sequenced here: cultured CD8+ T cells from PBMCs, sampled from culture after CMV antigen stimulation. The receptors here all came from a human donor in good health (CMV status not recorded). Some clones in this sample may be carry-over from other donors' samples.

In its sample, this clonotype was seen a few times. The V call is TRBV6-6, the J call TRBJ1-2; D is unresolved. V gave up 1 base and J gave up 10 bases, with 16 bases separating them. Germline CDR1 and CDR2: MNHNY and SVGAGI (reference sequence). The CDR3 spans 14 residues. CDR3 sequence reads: CASSYLGGESDYTF. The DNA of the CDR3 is TGTGCCAGCAGTTACTTGGGCGGGGAGAGTGACTACACCTTC.

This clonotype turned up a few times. CDR3 sequence: CASCFRTWDTGELFF. The CDR3 DNA sequence: TGTGCCAGCTGCTTTCGGACATGGGACACCGGGGAGCTGTTTTTT. The rearrangement joins TRBV6-1 to TRBJ2-2; D perhaps matches TRBD1 (5 bases). Germline V gene sequence: CDR1 MNHNS, CDR2 SASEGT. The CDR3 totals 15 residues. With 8 bases removed from V and 3 bases from J, the gap between germline ends came to 16 bases.

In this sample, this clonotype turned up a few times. The CDR3 sequence: CASSLGPGGVGANVLTF. In DNA form, the CDR3 reads TGTGCCAGCAGTTTGGGCCCCGGAGGGGTAGGGGCCAACGTCCTGACTTTC. V is TRBV28 and J is TRBJ2-6; possible D gene TRBD2, 6 bases. CDR3 length equals 17 residues. Germline assignment: CDR1 MDHEN and CDR2 SYDVKM. V dropped 3 bases and J dropped 4 bases, with 16 bases sitting between them.

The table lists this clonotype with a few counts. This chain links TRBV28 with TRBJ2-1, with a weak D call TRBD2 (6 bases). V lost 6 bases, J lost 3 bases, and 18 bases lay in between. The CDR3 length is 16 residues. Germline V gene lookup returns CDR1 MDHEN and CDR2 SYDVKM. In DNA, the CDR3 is TGTGCCAGCAGCACTAGGGACTCCGGGGACTACAATGAGCAGTTCTTC. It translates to CASSTRDSGDYNEQFF.

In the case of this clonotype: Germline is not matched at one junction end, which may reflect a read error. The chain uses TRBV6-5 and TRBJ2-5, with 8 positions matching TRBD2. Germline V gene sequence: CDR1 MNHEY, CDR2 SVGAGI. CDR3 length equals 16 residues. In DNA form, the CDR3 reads TGTGTCAGCAGTTACTCCGGGGGGGGATACCAAGAGACCCAGTACTTC. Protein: CVSSYSGGGYQETQYF.

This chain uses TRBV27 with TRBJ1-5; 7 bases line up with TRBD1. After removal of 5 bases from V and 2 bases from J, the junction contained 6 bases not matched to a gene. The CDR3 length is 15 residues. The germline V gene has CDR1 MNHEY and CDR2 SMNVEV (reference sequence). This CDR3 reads CASSPEGTGNQPQHF. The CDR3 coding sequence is TGTGCCAGCAGTCCCGAGGGGACAGGCAATCAGCCCCAGCATTTT.

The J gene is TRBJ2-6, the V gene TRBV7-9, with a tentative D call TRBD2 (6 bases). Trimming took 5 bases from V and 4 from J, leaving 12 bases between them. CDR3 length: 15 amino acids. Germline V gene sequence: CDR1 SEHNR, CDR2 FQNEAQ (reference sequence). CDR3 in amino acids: CASSRRRGGANVLTF. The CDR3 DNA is TGTGCCAGCAGCCGACGGCGGGGAGGGGCCAACGTCCTGACTTTC.

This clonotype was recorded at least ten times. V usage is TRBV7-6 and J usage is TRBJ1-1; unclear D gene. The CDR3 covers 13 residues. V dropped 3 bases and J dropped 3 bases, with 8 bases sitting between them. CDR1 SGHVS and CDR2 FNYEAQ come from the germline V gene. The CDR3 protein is CASSFGSYTEAFF. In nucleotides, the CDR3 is TGTGCCAGCAGCTTTGGGTCGTACACTGAAGCTTTCTTT.

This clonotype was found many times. The CDR3 reads CASSLETGTYEQYV. CDR3 bases: TGTGCCAGCAGCTTAGAGACAGGTACCTACGAGCAGTACGTC. V usage is TRBV7-8 and J usage is TRBJ2-7; tentatively, D is TRBD1 (6 bases). The ends were cut back, 1 base at V and 2 bases at J, with 9 bases in the middle. The CDR3 is 14 amino acids. Looked up from germline, CDR1 is SGHVS and CDR2 is FQNEAQ.

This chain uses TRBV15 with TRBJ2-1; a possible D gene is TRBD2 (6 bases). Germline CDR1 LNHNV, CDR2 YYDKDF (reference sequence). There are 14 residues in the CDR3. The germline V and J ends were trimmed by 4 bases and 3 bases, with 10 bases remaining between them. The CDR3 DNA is TGTGCCACCAGCATAGGCGGGGACTACAATGAGCAGTTCTTC. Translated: CATSIGGDYNEQFF.

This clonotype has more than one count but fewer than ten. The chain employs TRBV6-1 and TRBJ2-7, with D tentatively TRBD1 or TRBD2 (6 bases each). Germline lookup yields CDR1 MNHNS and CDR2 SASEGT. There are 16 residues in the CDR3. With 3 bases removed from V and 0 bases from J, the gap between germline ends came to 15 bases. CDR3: CASSEFLPGASYEQYV. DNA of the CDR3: TGTGCCAGCAGTGAGTTCCTCCCGGGGGCCTCCTACGAGCAGTACGTC.

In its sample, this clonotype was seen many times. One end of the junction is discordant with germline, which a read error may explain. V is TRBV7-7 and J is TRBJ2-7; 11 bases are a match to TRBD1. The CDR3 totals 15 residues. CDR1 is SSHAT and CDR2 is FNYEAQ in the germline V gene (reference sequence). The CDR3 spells CASSLGQGGAYEQYF. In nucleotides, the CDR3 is TGTGCTAGCAGCTTGGGACAGGGGGGGGCCTACGAGCAGTACTTC.

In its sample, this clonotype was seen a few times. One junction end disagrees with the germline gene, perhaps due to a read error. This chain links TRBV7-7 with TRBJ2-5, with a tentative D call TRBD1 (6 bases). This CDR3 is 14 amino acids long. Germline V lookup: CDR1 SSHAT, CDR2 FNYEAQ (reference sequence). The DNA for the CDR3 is TGTGCTAGCAGCTTCCGCGCAGGGGAAGAGACCCAGTACTTC. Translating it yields CASSFRAGEETQYF. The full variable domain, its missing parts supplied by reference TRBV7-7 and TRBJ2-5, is GAGVSQSPRYKVTKRGQDVTLRCDPISSHATLYWYQQALGQGPEFLTYFNYEAQPDKSGLPSDRFSAERPEGSISTLTIQRTEQRDSAMYRCASSFRAGEETQYFGPGTRLLVL.

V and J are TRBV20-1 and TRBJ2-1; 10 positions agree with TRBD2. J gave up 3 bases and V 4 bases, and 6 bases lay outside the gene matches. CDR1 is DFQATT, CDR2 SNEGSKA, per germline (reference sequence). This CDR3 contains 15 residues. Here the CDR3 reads CSAILLAGLYNEQFF. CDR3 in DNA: TGCAGTGCTATCCTACTAGCGGGGCTCTACAATGAGCAGTTCTTC.

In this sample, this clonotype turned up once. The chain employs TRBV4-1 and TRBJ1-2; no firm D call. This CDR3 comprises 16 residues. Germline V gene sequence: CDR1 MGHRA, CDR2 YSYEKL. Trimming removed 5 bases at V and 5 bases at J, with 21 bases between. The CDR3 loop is CASSSEGDSDGYGYTF. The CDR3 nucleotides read TGCGCCAGCAGCTCTGAAGGCGACTCCGATGGGTATGGCTACACCTTC.

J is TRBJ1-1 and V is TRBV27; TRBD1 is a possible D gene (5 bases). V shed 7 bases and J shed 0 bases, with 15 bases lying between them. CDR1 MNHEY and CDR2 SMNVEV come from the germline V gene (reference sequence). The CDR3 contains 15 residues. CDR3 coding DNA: TGTGCCAGCACCCCCGGGGCCCGTATGAACACTGAAGCTTTCTTT. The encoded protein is CASTPGARMNTEAFF.

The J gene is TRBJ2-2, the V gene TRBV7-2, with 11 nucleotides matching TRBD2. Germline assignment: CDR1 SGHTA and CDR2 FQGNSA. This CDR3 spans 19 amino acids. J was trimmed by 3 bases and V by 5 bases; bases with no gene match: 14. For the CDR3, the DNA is TGTGCCAGCAGCCAGTGGATAGCGGGGGGGCGGTTCGACACCGGGGAGCTGTTTTTT. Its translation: CASSQWIAGGRFDTGELFF.

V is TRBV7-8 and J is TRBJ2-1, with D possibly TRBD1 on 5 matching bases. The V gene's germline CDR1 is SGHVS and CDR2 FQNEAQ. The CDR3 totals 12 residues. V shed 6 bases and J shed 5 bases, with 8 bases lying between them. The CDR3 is CASSDRDNEQFF. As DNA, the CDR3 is TGTGCCAGCAGTGACAGAGACAATGAGCAGTTCTTC.

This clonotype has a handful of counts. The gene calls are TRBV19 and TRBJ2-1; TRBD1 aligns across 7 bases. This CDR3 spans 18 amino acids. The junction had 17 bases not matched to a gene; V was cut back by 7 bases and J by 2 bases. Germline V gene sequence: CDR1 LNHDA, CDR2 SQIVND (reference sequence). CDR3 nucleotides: TGTGCCAGTACCTTACCGTCGACAGGGCCAAGTACCTACAATGAGCAGTTCTTC. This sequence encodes CASTLPSTGPSTYNEQFF.

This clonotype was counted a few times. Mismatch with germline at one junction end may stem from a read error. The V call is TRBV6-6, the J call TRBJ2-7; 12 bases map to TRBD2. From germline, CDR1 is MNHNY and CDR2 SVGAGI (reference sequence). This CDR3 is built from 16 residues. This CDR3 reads CASIYPLAGGAYEQYF. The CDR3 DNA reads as TGTGCCAGCATTTACCCACTAGCGGGGGGTGCCTACGAGCAGTACTTC.

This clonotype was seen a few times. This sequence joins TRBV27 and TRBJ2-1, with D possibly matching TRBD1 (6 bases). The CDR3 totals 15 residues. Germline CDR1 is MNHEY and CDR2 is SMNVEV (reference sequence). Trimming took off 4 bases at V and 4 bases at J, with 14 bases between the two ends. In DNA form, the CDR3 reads TGTGCCAGCAGTTCCGCGAGGGGGTGGTACAATGAGCAGTTCTTC. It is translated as CASSSARGWYNEQFF.

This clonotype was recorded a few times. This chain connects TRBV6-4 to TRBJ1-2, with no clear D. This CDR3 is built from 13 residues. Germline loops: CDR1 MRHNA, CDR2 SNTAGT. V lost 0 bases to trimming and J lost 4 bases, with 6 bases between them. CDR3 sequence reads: CASSDSSGYGYTF. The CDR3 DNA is TGTGCCAGCAGTGACTCCTCAGGCTATGGCTACACCTTC.

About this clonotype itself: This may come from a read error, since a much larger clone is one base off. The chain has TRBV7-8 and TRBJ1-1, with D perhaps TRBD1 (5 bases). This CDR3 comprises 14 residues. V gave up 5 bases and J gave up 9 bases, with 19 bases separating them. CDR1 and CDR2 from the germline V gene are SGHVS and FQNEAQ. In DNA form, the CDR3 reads TGTGCCAGCAGCCCCAGGGCGGGGGGAACTAAAGCTTTCTTT. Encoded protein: CASSPRAGGTKAFF. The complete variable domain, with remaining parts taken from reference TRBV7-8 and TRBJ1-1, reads GAGVSQSPRYKVAKRGQDVALRCDPISGHVSLFWYQQALGQGPEFLTYFQNEAQLDKSGLPSDRFFAERPEGSVSTLKIQRTQQEDSAVYLCASSPRAGGTKAFFGQGTRLTVV.

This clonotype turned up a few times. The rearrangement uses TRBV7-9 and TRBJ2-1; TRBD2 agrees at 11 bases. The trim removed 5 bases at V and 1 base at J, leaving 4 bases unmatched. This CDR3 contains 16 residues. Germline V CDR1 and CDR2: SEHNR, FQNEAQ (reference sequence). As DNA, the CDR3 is TGTGCCAGCAGCCCACTAGCGGGGGAGTCCTACAATGAGCAGTTCTTC. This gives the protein CASSPLAGESYNEQFF.

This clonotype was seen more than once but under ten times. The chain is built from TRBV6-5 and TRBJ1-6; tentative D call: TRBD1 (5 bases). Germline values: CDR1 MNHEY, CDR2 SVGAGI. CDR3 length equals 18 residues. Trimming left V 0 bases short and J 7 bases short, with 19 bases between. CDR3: CASSYSMGTDRINSPLHF. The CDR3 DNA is TGTGCCAGCAGTTACTCGATGGGGACTGACAGAATCAATTCACCCCTCCACTTT.

The CDR3 bases are TGTGCCAGTAGTAATAATCCAGGGGGCAATCAGCCCCAGCATTTT. The encoded protein is CASSNNPGGNQPQHF. The rearrangement links TRBV19 to TRBJ1-5; a weak D match, TRBD1 (6 bases). CDR1 LNHDA and CDR2 SQIVND come from the germline V gene (reference sequence). V dropped 4 bases and J dropped 2 bases, with 12 bases sitting between them. The CDR3 spans 15 residues.

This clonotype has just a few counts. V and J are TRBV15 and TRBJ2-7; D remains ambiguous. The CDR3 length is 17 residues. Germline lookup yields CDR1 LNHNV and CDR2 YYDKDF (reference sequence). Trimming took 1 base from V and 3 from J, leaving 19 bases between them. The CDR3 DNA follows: TGTGCCACCAGCAGAGGTCAGGCACGGGTCTTCGGCTACGAGCAGTACGTC. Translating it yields CATSRGQARVFGYEQYV.

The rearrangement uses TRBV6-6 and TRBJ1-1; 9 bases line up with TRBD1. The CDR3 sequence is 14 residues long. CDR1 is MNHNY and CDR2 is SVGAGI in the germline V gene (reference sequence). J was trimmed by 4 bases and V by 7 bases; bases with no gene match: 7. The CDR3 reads CASTGTGWGTEAFF. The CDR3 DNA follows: TGTGCCAGCACCGGGACAGGGTGGGGCACTGAAGCTTTCTTT.

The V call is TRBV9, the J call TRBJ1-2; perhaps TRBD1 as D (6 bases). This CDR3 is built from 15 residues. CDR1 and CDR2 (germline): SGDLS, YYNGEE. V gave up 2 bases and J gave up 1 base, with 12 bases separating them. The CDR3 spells CASSVGQPHNYGYTF. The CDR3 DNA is TGTGCCAGCAGCGTCGGACAGCCTCATAACTATGGCTACACCTTC.

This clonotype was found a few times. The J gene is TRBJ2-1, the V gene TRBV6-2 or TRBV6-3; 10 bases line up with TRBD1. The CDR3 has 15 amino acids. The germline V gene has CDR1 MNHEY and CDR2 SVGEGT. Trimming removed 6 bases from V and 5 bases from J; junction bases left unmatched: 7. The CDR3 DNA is TGTGCCAGCAGACCAGACAGGGGGCATCACAATGAGCAGTTCTTC. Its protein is CASRPDRGHHNEQFF.